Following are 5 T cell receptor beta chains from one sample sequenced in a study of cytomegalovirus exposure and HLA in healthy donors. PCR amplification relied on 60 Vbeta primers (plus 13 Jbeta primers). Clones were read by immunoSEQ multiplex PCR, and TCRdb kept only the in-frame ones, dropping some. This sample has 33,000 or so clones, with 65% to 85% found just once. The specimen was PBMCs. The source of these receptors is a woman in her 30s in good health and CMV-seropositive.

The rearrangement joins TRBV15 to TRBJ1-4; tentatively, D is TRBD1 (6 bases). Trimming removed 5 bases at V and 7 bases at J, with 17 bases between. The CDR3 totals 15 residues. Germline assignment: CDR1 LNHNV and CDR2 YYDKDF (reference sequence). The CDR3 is CATSRTGGAGEKLFF. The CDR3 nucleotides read TGTGCCACCAGCCGGACGGGGGGGGCGGGTGAAAAACTGTTTTTT.

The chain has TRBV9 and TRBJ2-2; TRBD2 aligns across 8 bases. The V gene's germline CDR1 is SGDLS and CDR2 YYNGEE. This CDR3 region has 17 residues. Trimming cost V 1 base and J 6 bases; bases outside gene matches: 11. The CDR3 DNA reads TGTGCCAGCAGCGTACTTCCCGGGGGGGGGAAACCCGGGGAGCTGTTTTTT. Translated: CASSVLPGGGKPGELFF.

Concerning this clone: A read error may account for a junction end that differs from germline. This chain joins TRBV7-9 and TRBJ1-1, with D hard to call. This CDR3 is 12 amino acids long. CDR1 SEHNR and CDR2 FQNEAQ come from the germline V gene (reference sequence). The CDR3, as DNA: TGTTCCAGCAGCTTAGACTACACTGAAGCTTTCTTT. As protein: CSSSLDYTEAFF.

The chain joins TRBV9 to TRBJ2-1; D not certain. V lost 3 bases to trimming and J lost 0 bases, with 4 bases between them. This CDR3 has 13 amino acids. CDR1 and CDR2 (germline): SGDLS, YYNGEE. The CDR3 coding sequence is TGTGCCAGCAGCGAGAGCTCCTACAATGAGCAGTTCTTC. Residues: CASSESSYNEQFF.

The CDR3 DNA follows: TGTGCCAGCAGCTTAGATGCAGGTGAAAAACTGTTTTTT. Its protein product is CASSLDAGEKLFF. The rearrangement links TRBV11-2 to TRBJ1-4; D unresolved. Deletions cut 0 bases from V and 7 bases from J, with 6 bases between. The CDR3 runs to 13 residues. CDR1 SGHAT and CDR2 FQNNGV come from the germline V gene.